Listed below are T cell receptor beta chains from one sample, sequenced in a study of T cell responses to AZD1222 COVID-19 vaccine. Using immunoSEQ multiplex PCR, the repertoire was profiled, and TCRdb retains in-frame clones only, with some absent. The sample yields around 130,000 clones, roughly 86% seen once. This sample comprised peripheral blood, obtained on day 0 of AZD1222 vaccination. These receptors came from an adult in good health. CDR3s include the opening cysteine and the closing phenylalanine or tryptophan. Fields, in order: clone size, J gene, D gene, V gene, CDR3 DNA, CDR3 protein. D genes are given only for firm matches. Where a row states a size, it is once, few, many or the class of an expanded clone; other rows omit it.

>.|TRBJ2-2|TRBD1|TRBV29-1
TGCAGCGGAGGACAGGGATCGGATAACACCGGGGAGCTGTTTTTT
CSGGQGSDNTGELFF
>.|TRBJ2-1|TRBD2|TRBV5-1
TGCGCCAGCAGCACGCCGGGACTACAAGCTAATTTGGAGCAGTTCTTC
CASSTPGLQANLEQFF
>few|TRBJ2-5|TRBD2|TRBV10-3
TGTGCCATCAGTGAGTCGAGCGGGGCTGAGACCCAGTACTTC
CAISESSGAETQYF
>.|TRBJ2-7|.|TRBV28
TGTGCCAGCAGTTTAAGTGCTGGGCGTCAGATCTACGAGCAGTACTTC
CASSLSAGRQIYEQYF
>.|TRBJ2-7|TRBD2|TRBV7-2
TGTGCCAGCAGCTCCAGGCGCGGGAGGAGCTCCTACGAGCAGTACTTC
CASSSRRGRSSYEQYF
>.|TRBJ2-2|.|TRBV24-1
TGTGCCACCAGTGACCGGGTCACCGGGGAGCTGTTTTTT
CATSDRVTGELFF
>.|TRBJ1-1|.|TRBV7-5
TGTGTCAGAAGCACCTCGTTCCGCACTGAAGCTTTCTTT
CVRSTSFRTEAFF
>.|TRBJ1-5|.|TRBV30
TGTGCCTGGAGTGGGGGGAATAGCAATCAGCCCCAGCATTTT
CAWSGGNSNQPQHF
>.|TRBJ2-1|TRBD2|TRBV27
TGTGCCAGCAGTCCAGGGACTAGCTATGGCAATGAGCAGTTCTTC
CASSPGTSYGNEQFF
>.|TRBJ2-1|.|TRBV19
TGTGCCAGTAGTCTTTTCAGGGCAGGGAGCTCCTACAATGAGCAGTTCTTC
CASSLFRAGSSYNEQFF
>.|TRBJ2-5|.|TRBV27
TGTGCCAGCAGTTTCCACAGCAACCAAGAGACCCAGTACTTC
CASSFHSNQETQYF
>.|TRBJ1-5|.|TRBV4-1
TGCGCCAGCAGCCAGGGAGACGTTAGCAATCAGCCCCAGCATTTT
CASSQGDVSNQPQHF
>.|TRBJ1-3|.|TRBV2
TGTGCCAGCAGGACCCCTAAGGACTCTGGAAACACCATATATTTT
CASRTPKDSGNTIYF
>.|TRBJ2-1|TRBD1|TRBV27
TGTGCCAGCGAGAGTACAGGGGGCGTTGAGCAGTTCTTC
CASESTGGVEQFF
>.|TRBJ2-2|.|TRBV5-1
TGCGCCAGCAGTTACCAGGTGGTTACCGGGGAGCTGTTTTTT
CASSYQVVTGELFF
>.|TRBJ1-6|.|TRBV3-1/TRBV3-2
TGTGCCAGCAGCCAAGAATGGGGCCCCAAGCATAATTCACCCCTCCACTTT
CASSQEWGPKHNSPLHF
>.|TRBJ2-7|.|TRBV9
TGTGCCAGCACCTACGAGCAGTACTTC
CASTYEQYF
>few|TRBJ2-2|.|TRBV7-3
TGTGCCAGCAGCTTAAAGGGGGATTTTACCGGGGAGCTGTTTTTT
CASSLKGDFTGELFF
>.|TRBJ2-1|TRBD2|TRBV7-3
TGTGCCAGCAGCCAGTCGGCGGGGGGCCTTAGCTCCTACAATGAGCAGTTCTTC
CASSQSAGGLSSYNEQFF
>.|TRBJ2-7|TRBD2|TRBV6-6
TGTGCCAGCAGAATGACTAGCGGGGTTGCCTACGAGCAGTACTTC
CASRMTSGVAYEQYF
>.|TRBJ1-4|TRBD1|TRBV11-2
TGTGCCAGCAGACAGGGGAGGCAAAAACTGTTTTTT
CASRQGRQKLFF
>medium-sized|TRBJ2-1|.|TRBV6-2/TRBV6-3
TGTGCCAGCAGTTACCCATGGGGTGAGCAGTTCTTC
CASSYPWGEQFF
>few|TRBJ1-4|.|TRBV27
TGTGCCAGCAGTTTACAGGGCCGGAGTAATGAAAAACTGTTTTTT
CASSLQGRSNEKLFF
>.|TRBJ2-7|TRBD1|TRBV6-5
TGTGCCAGCAGTTACGACAGGGTTGGCGAGCAGTACTTC
CASSYDRVGEQYF
>.|TRBJ2-1|TRBD2|TRBV2
TGTGCCAGCAGCGCTACCCGGACCCCCTCCTCTAGCGGGAGTAACGATTATGAGCAGTTCTTC
CASSATRTPSSSGSNDYEQFF
>few|TRBJ2-1|.|TRBV11-2
TGTGCCAGCAGCCCCGATTCGGGTCGGCAGTTCTTC
CASSPDSGRQFF
>.|TRBJ2-1|TRBD1|TRBV5-4
TGTGCCAGCAGCTACGGACAGGGACCGTTCAATGAGCAGTTCTTC
CASSYGQGPFNEQFF
>once|TRBJ1-2|TRBD1|TRBV10-3
TGTGCCACGCAGACAGGGAGAGACTATGGCTACACCTTC
CATQTGRDYGYTF
>few|TRBJ1-2|TRBD1|TRBV2
TGTGCCAGCAGCCGGGACAGGGGGTTTTCCGGCTACACCTTC
CASSRDRGFSGYTF
>.|TRBJ2-7|.|TRBV27
TGTGCCAGCAGTTTATCGTCAGTCTCCTACGAGCAGTACTTC
CASSLSSVSYEQYF
>.|TRBJ1-3|.|TRBV9
TGTGCCAGCAGCCCGCGGGGCGGGGGGATTGGAAACACCATATATTTT
CASSPRGGGIGNTIYF
>.|TRBJ2-7|.|TRBV12-3/TRBV12-4
TGTGCCAGCAGTTTTGGCACTTCCTACGAGCAGTACTTC
CASSFGTSYEQYF
>.|TRBJ2-5|TRBD1|TRBV7-2
TGTGCCAGCAGCTTCGGACAGGCCCAAGAGACCCAGTACTTC
CASSFGQAQETQYF